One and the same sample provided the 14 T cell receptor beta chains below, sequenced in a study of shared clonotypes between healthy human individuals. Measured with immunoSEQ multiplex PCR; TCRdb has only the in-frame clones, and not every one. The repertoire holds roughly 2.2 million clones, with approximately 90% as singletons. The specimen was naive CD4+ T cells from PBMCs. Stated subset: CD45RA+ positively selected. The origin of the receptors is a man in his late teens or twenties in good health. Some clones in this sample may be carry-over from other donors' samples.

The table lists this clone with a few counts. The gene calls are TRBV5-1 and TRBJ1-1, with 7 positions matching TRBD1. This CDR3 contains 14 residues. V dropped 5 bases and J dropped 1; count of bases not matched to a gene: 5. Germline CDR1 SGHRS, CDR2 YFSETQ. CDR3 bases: TGCGCCAGCAGGCGACAGGGAAAGAACACTGAAGCTTTCTTT. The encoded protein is CASRRQGKNTEAFF.

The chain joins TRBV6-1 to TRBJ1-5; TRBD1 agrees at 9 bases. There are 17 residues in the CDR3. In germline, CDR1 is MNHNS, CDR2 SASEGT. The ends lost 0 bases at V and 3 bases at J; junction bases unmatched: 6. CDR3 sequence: CASSEARGQGPNQPQHF. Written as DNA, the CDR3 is TGTGCCAGCAGTGAAGCGCGGGGACAGGGCCCCAATCAGCCCCAGCATTTT.

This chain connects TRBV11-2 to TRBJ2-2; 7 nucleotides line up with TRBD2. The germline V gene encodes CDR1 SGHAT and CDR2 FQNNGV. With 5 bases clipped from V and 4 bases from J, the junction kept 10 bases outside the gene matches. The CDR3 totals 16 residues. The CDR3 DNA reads TGTGCCAGCAGCCAACGTCGCGGGAGAGGCACCGGGGAGCTGTTTTTT. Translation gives CASSQRRGRGTGELFF.

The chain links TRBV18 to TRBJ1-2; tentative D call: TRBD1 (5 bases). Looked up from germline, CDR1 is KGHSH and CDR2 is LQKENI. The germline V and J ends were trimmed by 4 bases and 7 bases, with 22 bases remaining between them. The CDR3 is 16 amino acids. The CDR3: CASSQTVGDLIGGYTF. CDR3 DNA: TGTGCCAGCTCACAGACTGTCGGGGACCTTATAGGTGGCTACACCTTC. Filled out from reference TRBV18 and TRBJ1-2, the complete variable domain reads NAGVMQNPRHLVRRRGQEARLRCSPMKGHSHVYWYRQLPEEGLKFMVYLQKENIIDESGMPKERFSAEFPKEGPSILRIQQVVRGDSAAYFCASSQTVGDLIGGYTFGSGTRLTVV.

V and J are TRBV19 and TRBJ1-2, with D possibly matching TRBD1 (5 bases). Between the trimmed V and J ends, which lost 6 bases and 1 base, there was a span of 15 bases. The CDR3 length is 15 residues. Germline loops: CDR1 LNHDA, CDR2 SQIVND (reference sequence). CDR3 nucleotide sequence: TGTGCCAGTAGCCTCGACAGCCTGAATAACTATGGCTACACCTTC. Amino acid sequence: CASSLDSLNNYGYTF.

This chain's CDR3 is CASSRGRSDEQFF. CDR3 in DNA: TGTGCCAGCAGTCGCGGGAGGTCAGATGAGCAGTTCTTC. The rearrangement links TRBV25-1 to TRBJ2-1, with 8 bases fitting TRBD2. J was trimmed by 8 bases and V by 5 bases; bases with no gene match: 5. Germline CDR1 and CDR2: MGHDK and SYGVNS. This CDR3 has 13 residues.

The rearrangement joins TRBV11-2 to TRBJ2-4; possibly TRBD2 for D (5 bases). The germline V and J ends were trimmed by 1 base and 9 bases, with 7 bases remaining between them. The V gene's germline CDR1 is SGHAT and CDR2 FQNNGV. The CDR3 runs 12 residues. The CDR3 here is CASSLASGIQYF. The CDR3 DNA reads TGTGCCAGCAGCTTAGCGAGCGGCATTCAGTACTTC.

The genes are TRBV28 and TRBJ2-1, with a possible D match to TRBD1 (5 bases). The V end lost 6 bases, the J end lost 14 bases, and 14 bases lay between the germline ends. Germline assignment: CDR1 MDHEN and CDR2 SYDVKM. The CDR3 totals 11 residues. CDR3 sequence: CASRYADTEFF. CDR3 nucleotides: TGTGCCAGCAGATACGCGGACACGGAGTTCTTC.

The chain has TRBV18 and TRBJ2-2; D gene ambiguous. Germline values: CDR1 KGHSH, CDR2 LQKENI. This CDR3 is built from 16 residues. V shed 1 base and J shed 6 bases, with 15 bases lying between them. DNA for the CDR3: TGTGCCAGCTCACCACTTTACCGCCGGGTCGCCGGGGAGCTGTTTTTT. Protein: CASSPLYRRVAGELFF.

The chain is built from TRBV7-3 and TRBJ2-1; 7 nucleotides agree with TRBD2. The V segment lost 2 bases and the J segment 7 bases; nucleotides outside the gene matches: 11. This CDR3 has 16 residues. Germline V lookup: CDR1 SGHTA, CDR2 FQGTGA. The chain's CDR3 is CASSLLAAAQRNEQFF. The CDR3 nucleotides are TGTGCCAGCAGCTTACTAGCGGCGGCACAAAGGAATGAGCAGTTCTTC.

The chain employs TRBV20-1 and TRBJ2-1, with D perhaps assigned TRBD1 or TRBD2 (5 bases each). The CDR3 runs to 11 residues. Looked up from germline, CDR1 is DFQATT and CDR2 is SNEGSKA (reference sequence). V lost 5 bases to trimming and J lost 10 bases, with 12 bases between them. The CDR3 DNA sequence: TGCAGTGCTGGGACGTTGTGGGAGCAGTTCTTC. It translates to CSAGTLWEQFF.

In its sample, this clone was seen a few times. The CDR3 bases are TGTGCCGGGGGGGCAAGTGACGGCACTGAAGCTTTCTTT. It yields the protein CAGGASDGTEAFF. The V and J genes are TRBV4-2 and TRBJ1-1; a possible D gene is TRBD1 (6 bases). Germline-derived CDR1 and CDR2 are LGHNA and YNFKEQ. This CDR3 region has 13 residues. V lost 11 bases and J lost 4, with 17 bases in between.

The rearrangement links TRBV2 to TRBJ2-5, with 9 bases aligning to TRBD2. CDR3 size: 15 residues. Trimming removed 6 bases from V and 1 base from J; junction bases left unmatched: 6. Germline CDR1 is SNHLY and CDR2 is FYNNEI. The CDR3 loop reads CASRKTSGLQETQYF. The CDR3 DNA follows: TGTGCCAGCAGAAAGACTAGCGGCCTCCAAGAGACCCAGTACTTC. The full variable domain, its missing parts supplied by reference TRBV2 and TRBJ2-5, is EPEVTQTPSHQVTQMGQEVILRCVPISNHLYFYWYRQILGQKVEFLVSFYNNEISEKSEIFDDQFSVERPDGSNFTLKIRSTKLEDSAMYFCASRKTSGLQETQYFGPGTRLLVL.

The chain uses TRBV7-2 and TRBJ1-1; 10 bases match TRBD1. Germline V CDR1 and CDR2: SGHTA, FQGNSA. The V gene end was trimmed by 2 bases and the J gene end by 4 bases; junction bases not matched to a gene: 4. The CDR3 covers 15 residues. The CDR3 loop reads CASSLTGTGVTEAFF. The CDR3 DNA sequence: TGTGCCAGCAGCTTAACCGGGACAGGGGTCACTGAAGCTTTCTTT.